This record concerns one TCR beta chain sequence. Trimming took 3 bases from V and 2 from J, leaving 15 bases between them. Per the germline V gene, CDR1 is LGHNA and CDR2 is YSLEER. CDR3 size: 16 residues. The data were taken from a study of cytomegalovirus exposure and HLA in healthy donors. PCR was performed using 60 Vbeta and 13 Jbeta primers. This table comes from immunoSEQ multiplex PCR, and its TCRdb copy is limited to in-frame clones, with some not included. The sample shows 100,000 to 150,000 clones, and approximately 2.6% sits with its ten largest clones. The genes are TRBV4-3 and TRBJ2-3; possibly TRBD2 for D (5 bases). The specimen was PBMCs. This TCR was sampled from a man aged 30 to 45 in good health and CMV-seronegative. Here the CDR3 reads CASSHGRTLDTDTQYF. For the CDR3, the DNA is TGCGCCAGCAGCCATGGAAGGACTTTAGACACAGATACGCAGTATTTT.